These 18 T cell receptor beta chains originate from one sample sequenced in a study of T cells in localized non-small cell lung cancer. The method was immunoSEQ multiplex PCR; TCRdb's version includes in-frame clones alone and lacks a portion of them. The sample carries some 1,800 clones, 25% to 35% recorded once. The source was normal lung tissue next to the tumor, collected before any cancer treatment. These receptors all stem from a woman aged 40 to 75 with stage III lung adenocarcinoma.

This clone was observed a single time. V and J are TRBV5-1 and TRBJ1-1; no definite D call. V lost 8 bases and J 1 base, leaving 15 bases between the germline ends. Germline CDR1 and CDR2: SGHRS and YFSETQ. The CDR3 has 14 residues. The CDR3 here is CASQKGGENTEAFF. As DNA, the CDR3 is TGCGCCAGTCAGAAGGGCGGGGAGAACACTGAAGCTTTCTTT.

This clone is classed as large. CDR3 bases: TGTGCCAGCAGTTTCTTAGGGCTTTATAGCAATCAGCCCCAGCATTTT. Protein product: CASSFLGLYSNQPQHF. The chain is built from TRBV28 and TRBJ1-5; D gene unclear. The CDR3 is 16 amino acids. V gave up 3 bases and J gave up 0 bases, with 12 bases separating them. CDR1 and CDR2 (germline): MDHEN, SYDVKM.

This clone is categorized as large. This chain links TRBV18 with TRBJ2-1, with D maybe TRBD2 (6 bases). The CDR3 is 14 residues long. Trimming pared 0 bases from V and 15 bases from J, leaving 18 bases between. CDR1 is KGHSH and CDR2 is LQKENI in the germline V gene. The CDR3 sequence: CASSPPSSGVPPFF. In DNA, the CDR3 is TGTGCCAGCTCACCACCGAGTTCGGGGGTGCCCCCGTTCTTC.

The gene calls are TRBV5-1 and TRBJ1-6; possible D gene TRBD1, 5 bases. Germline V gene lookup returns CDR1 SGHRS and CDR2 YFSETQ. The CDR3 consists of 14 residues. The V and J ends lost 2 bases and 10 bases respectively, with 13 bases between them. The CDR3 loop reads CASSFDQGSSPLHF. The CDR3, as DNA: TGCGCCAGCAGCTTCGATCAGGGAAGCTCACCCCTCCACTTT. Complete variable domain (other parts from reference TRBV5-1 and TRBJ1-6): KAGVTQTPRYLIKTRGQQVTLSCSPISGHRSVSWYQQTPGQGLQFLFEYFSETQRNKGNFPGRFSGRQFSNSRSEMNVSTLELGDSALYLCASSFDQGSSPLHFGNGTRLTVT.

In this sample, this clone turned up a few times. CDR3: CASSAGGKDEQFF. The CDR3 region has the DNA TGTGCCAGCAGCGCCGGAGGTAAGGATGAGCAGTTCTTC. The chain uses TRBV9 and TRBJ2-1, with D tentatively TRBD2 (5 bases). Germline CDR1 is SGDLS and CDR2 is YYNGEE. CDR3 size: 13 residues. Deletions cut 3 bases from V and 8 bases from J, with 12 bases between.

This clone was recorded a few times. The chain employs TRBV9 and TRBJ1-1; D remains ambiguous. Trimming removed 2 bases from V and 7 bases from J, with 12 bases in between. The CDR3 sequence is 13 residues long. The germline gives CDR1 SGDLS, CDR2 YYNGEE. This CDR3 reads CASSVDGPLEAFF. CDR3 bases: TGTGCCAGCAGCGTGGACGGTCCCCTTGAAGCTTTCTTT.

The table lists this clone with a count of one. The gene calls are TRBV29-1 and TRBJ1-2, with D uncertain. The CDR3 runs to 13 residues. Germline V lookup: CDR1 SQVTM, CDR2 ANQGSEA. V dropped 7 bases and J dropped 0 bases, with 12 bases sitting between them. This CDR3 is CSAFVSTNYGYTF. The CDR3 region has the DNA TGCAGCGCTTTTGTGTCCACTAACTATGGCTACACCTTC.

In its sample, this clone was seen a few times. J is TRBJ2-7 and V is TRBV6-8, with TRBD1 matching over 8 bases. Germline V gene sequence: CDR1 MNHGY, CDR2 SAAAGT. Trimming cost V 0 bases and J 5 bases; bases outside gene matches: 3. CDR3 length: 14 amino acids. CDR3 in amino acids: CASSYSTGGNEQYF. In DNA form, the CDR3 reads TGTGCCAGCAGTTACTCCACAGGGGGAAACGAGCAGTACTTC.

V usage is TRBV9 and J usage is TRBJ1-4; 7 positions match TRBD1. V shed 0 bases and J 7 bases; nucleotides not matched to a gene: 6. This CDR3 region has 15 residues. CDR1 SGDLS and CDR2 YYNGEE come from the germline V gene. CDR3 amino acids: CASSVELGGGEKLFF. The CDR3 DNA is TGTGCCAGCAGCGTAGAGTTAGGGGGCGGTGAAAAACTGTTTTTT. The full variable domain, rest sourced from reference TRBV9 and TRBJ1-4, is DSGVTQTPKHLITATGQRVTLRCSPRSGDLSVYWYQQSLDQGLQFLIQYYNGEERAKGNILERFSAQQFPDLHSELNLSSLELGDSALYFCASSVELGGGEKLFFGSGTQLSVL.

This clone was found a few times. The chain joins TRBV6-8 to TRBJ2-1, with a tentative D call TRBD2 (6 bases). The germline V gene has CDR1 MNHGY and CDR2 SAAAGT. Trimming pared 4 bases from V and 7 bases from J, leaving 23 bases between. The CDR3 length is 17 residues. Written as DNA, the CDR3 is TGTGCCAGCAGTTCTTACAGAAGGGCCGGGACTTCAAATGAGCAGTTCTTC. Translation: CASSSYRRAGTSNEQFF.

This clone appeared a few times. V is TRBV25-1 and J is TRBJ1-5; D is uncertain. V lost 3 bases, J lost 5 bases, and 5 bases lay in between. CDR1 is MGHDK and CDR2 is SYGVNS in the germline V gene. The CDR3 loop spans 12 amino acids. The CDR3 DNA reads TGTGCCAGCAGTGACGGGGATCAGCCCCAGCATTTT. Amino acid sequence: CASSDGDQPQHF.

The chain combines TRBV19 with TRBJ2-1; 7 bases line up with TRBD1. The CDR3 is 15 amino acids. J was trimmed by 0 bases and V by 6 bases; bases with no gene match: 5. In germline, CDR1 is LNHDA, CDR2 SQIVND (reference sequence). The CDR3 bases are TGTGCCAGTAGGAACCACAGGGGCTCCTACAATGAGCAGTTCTTC. Translation: CASRNHRGSYNEQFF.

This rearrangement joins TRBV19 to TRBJ1-5; possible D gene TRBD1, 5 bases. Germline CDR1 reads LNHDA; CDR2 reads SQIVND (reference sequence). Between the trimmed V and J ends, which lost 6 bases and 3 bases, there was a span of 15 bases. CDR3 length equals 15 residues. The CDR3 spells CASRPTRQLNQPQHF. Here the CDR3 DNA reads TGTGCCAGTAGACCCACCCGACAGCTCAATCAGCCCCAGCATTTT.

The chain is built from TRBV19 and TRBJ1-5; TRBD1 agrees at 8 bases. Losses at the gene ends were 6 bases for V and 4 bases for J; bases not matched to a gene: 11. The CDR3 length is 16 residues. Germline V lookup: CDR1 LNHDA, CDR2 SQIVND (reference sequence). In DNA form, the CDR3 reads TGTGCCAGTAGAGACAGGGGAAGGGGTGGTAATCAGCCCCAGCATTTT. It is translated as CASRDRGRGGNQPQHF.

The genes are TRBV11-3 and TRBJ1-1, with D uncertain. CDR1 is SGHNT and CDR2 is YENEEA in the germline V gene. The germline V and J ends were trimmed by 3 bases and 1 base, with 9 bases remaining between them. The CDR3 extends over 14 amino acids. The CDR3 DNA follows: TGTGCCAGCAGCTTTTCCAGCACGAACACTGAAGCTTTCTTT. Translated: CASSFSSTNTEAFF. Combining the CDR3 with reference TRBV11-3 and TRBJ1-1 gives the whole variable domain EAGVVQSPRYKIIEKKQPVAFWCNPISGHNTLYWYLQNLGQGPELLIRYENEEAVDDSQLPKDRFSAERLKGVDSTLKIQPAELGDSAVYLCASSFSSTNTEAFFGQGTRLTVV.

The V gene is TRBV7-6, the J gene TRBJ1-1; 7 nucleotides match TRBD1. V trimming: 5 bases; J trimming: 2 bases; junction bases outside the gene matches: 5. The CDR3 runs 14 residues. Germline CDR1 SGHVS, CDR2 FNYEAQ. CDR3 nucleotides: TGTGCCAGCAGCACAGACAGGGTTAACACTGAAGCTTTCTTT. As protein: CASSTDRVNTEAFF.

The rearrangement links TRBV7-5 to TRBJ2-5; the table's D call, TRBD2, has no DNA check behind it. TRBV7-5 is tagged as a pseudogene. The CDR3 contains 18 residues. For the CDR3, the DNA is TGTGCCAGCAGCTTACGAGGACTAGCGGGAGGTAGCGTAAAGACCCAGTACTTC. The encoded protein is CASSLRGLAGGSVKTQYF.

This clone qualifies as medium-sized. The V gene is TRBV6-8, the J gene TRBJ2-5; no definite D call. Germline V lookup: CDR1 MNHGY, CDR2 SAAAGT. The length of the CDR3 is 13 residues. V was cut by 1 base and J by 4 bases, with 7 bases left in between. The CDR3 region is CASSYLSGETQYF. Here the CDR3 DNA reads TGTGCCAGCAGTTACTTAAGTGGAGAGACCCAGTACTTC.